This TCR beta chain is drawn from a study of CD8+ T cells in alopecia areata (dated by TCRdb to 2017 to 2018). Background on the whole study: The treated patients took part in an open-label pilot trial in which moderate-to-severe alopecia areata was treated with oral tofacitinib at 5 to 10 mg twice daily. Tofacitinib was administered for 6 to 18 months, and 6 months of follow-up off drug were then conducted to assess delayed response and recurrence. In treated patients, disease severity was measured using the SALT score, which gives the percentage of scalp surface area affected. High-throughput TCRbeta sequencing was used to examine T cell clonal expansion in alopecia areata in both the C3H/HeJ mouse model and human patients. Human TCRbeta sequencing covered scalp tissue and sorted CD4+ and CD8+ peripheral blood T cells from patchy and totalis/universalis alopecia areata patients and healthy controls. Tofacitinib-treated patients had biopsies at baseline and at 4 and 24 weeks of treatment, with a later scalp biopsy in several patients. Scalp clonality was compared among normal scalp (n=4), patchy alopecia areata scalp (n=8), and alopecia totalis/universalis scalp (n=8). RNA was obtained with the PAXgene miRNA kit for fixed scalp, the miRNeasy kit for PBMCs, and the RNeasy kit for mouse skin. Amplification of TCRbeta CDR3 regions was done by immunoSEQ multiplex PCR using 35 Vbeta forward primers and 13 Jbeta reverse primers.

CDR1 LGHNA and CDR2 YSLEER are derived from the germline V gene. Relative to germline, V is 3 bases shorter and J is 4 bases shorter, with 9 bases between their ends. The CDR3 goes from the cysteine to the phenylalanine over 13 residues. The read is trimmed to its CDR3 DNA, 39 bases read in frame from base 1. Overall study results and their limits: Because the treated cohort was small and had only one nonresponder, larger studies are needed to examine links between baseline CD8+ expansion and response. Compared with mice, TCR sequences shared between patients were less clear, possibly partly because of HLA diversity across the patient population. Lesional scalp, especially in alopecia totalis/universalis, showed higher clonality and more expanded CD8+ clones than normal scalp, suggesting antigenic drive. Many expanded lesional clones persisted in scalp and blood during tofacitinib treatment, which may partly explain relapse after stopping treatment. Scalp TCR repertoire analysis is complicated because resident alphabeta T cells in normal human skin are also sequenced, whereas mouse skin is dominated by gammadelta T cells. Tofacitinib significantly lowered scalp clonality and the number of expanded CD8+ clones among the top 100 scalp clones.

Receptors were amplified or captured by the immunoSEQ multiplex PCR assay. RNA was extracted from all samples and reverse transcribed into cDNA, which served as template for TCR sequencing. SuperScript III was used to make first-strand cDNA, primed with a 2:1 mix of oligo-dT and random hexamers. Amplification bias was assessed with a synthetic immune receptor repertoire, and residual bias was removed computationally. The study's own analysis went as follows. Raw reads were preprocessed to remove errors, and CDR3 was defined by IMGT conventions from the conserved cysteine to phenylalanine. Clonality was computed as 1 minus the Shannon entropy, with the entropy normalized by log2 of the number of productive unique TCRs. Scalp TCRbeta sequences were cross-referenced with sorted blood CD4 and CD8 repertoires so that the CD4 or CD8 identity of scalp clones could be inferred. TCRdb stores this immuneACCESS table with in-frame sequences only. Part of the clones is absent; in the studies checked, under half of the shortfall reflects unresolved V genes, and no reason is known for the rest. V, J and clone size reflect that table, while D and trimming were determined from the DNA. A total of 150,000 to 200,000 clones appear in this sample, 50% to 70% of them only once. The ten largest clones take up approximately 1.3% of the sample.

This clone was detected many times. The specificity of this receptor is unknown. The record has no base qualities; no much larger clone is one base away. The sample's treatment or condition label is to be understood as: oral pan-JAK inhibitor, 5-10 mg twice daily. Peripheral blood and lesional scalp punch biopsies were obtained from patients with alopecia areata. PBMCs were separated by density centrifugation and stained for CD3, CD4 and CD8, after which CD4+ and CD8+ T cells were sorted on a FACSAria. The rearranged chain carries TRBV4-3 and TRBJ1-2; no D gene can be assigned with confidence. The sequence was collected from a human donor with alopecia areata. The sample was CD4+ T cells sorted from blood, taken between weeks 47 and 50, from a patient treated with tofacitinib. The DNA is TGCGCCAGCAGCCAGTCCGGACTCTATGGCTACACCTTC. Translated, this gives CASSQSGLYGYTF.